This entry concerns a single TCR beta chain. TCR beta was sequenced from blood CD8+ and CD4+ T cells. TEMRA cells were FACS-enriched, unlike CD8+ and CD4+ T cells, which were negatively isolated. The data were obtained in a study of CD8 T cells in Susac syndrome. Study-level background: Intravenous immunoglobulin alone or corticosteroids were being given to patients with Susac syndrome at blood draw, unless they were therapy-naive.

Germline loops: CDR1 SGHDT, CDR2 YYEEEE. This CDR3 comprises 15 residues. Trimming left V 4 bases short and J 3 bases short, with 17 bases between. RNA, at about 0.5 to 1 ug, was reverse transcribed with random hexamers. An immunoSEQ multiplex PCR amplified TCR beta CDR3 over 54 Vbeta and 13 Jbeta. Each CDR3 protein is one row after TCRdb ran MiXCR on the immunoSEQ multiplex PCR reads. Of under 200,000 distinct CDR3 sequences in the sample, approximately 94% were seen once. The sample comprised CD4+ T cells from PBMCs. This sequence was found in a human donor with Susac syndrome. V gene TRBV5-6 combines with J gene TRBJ2-7; TRBD2 might be the D (6 bases). Here the CDR3 reads CASSVSGRLYYEQYF. CDR3 in DNA: TGTGCCAGCAGCGTTAGCGGCAGGCTGTACTACGAGCAGTACTTC.